These 2 T cell receptor beta chains share one sample of origin, sequenced in a study of shared clonotypes between healthy human individuals. Measured with immunoSEQ multiplex PCR; TCRdb has only the in-frame clones, and not every one. The top ten clones hold about 1.5% of a sample with about 1 million clones, roughly 75% of them seen once. The source material was memory CD4+ T cells sorted from blood. Subset meaning: CD45RA-negative fraction. The receptors derive from a man aged 18 to 29 in good health.

The J gene is TRBJ2-7, the V gene TRBV29-1, with TRBD1 identical over 8 bases. Germline CDR1 and CDR2: SQVTM and ANQGSEA. This CDR3 spans 15 amino acids. The ends lost 3 bases at V and 6 bases at J; junction bases unmatched: 13. The CDR3 DNA sequence: TGCAGCGTTGAGTTTGTGACAGGGGCTCGGGGCGAGCAGTACTTC. Protein sequence: CSVEFVTGARGEQYF.

This clone has a handful of counts. CDR3 in DNA: TGTGCCAGCAGCTTCGCGGCTCGAGACGAGCAGTACTTC. It encodes CASSFAARDEQYF. The V and J genes are TRBV5-4 and TRBJ2-7; D gene uncertain. The V gene lost 2 bases and the J gene lost 5 bases, with 11 bases spanning the gap. Looked up from germline, CDR1 is SGHNT and CDR2 is YYREEE (reference sequence). CDR3 length equals 13 residues.